This record concerns one T cell receptor (beta chain) sequence. As yet, its antigen is unknown. This sample was taken from a study of shared clonotypes between healthy human individuals. Background on the study: Researchers assigned three CD4 naive, three CD4 memory, two CD8 naive and one CD8 memory plate to each donor.

Sequencing was performed with immunoSEQ multiplex PCR; in TCRdb, only in-frame clones are kept and a portion is missing. This table has approximately 720,000 clones, about 91% appearing once. Naive CD8 cells were CD45RO-negative, positively selected for CCR7, excluding terminally differentiated effector memory CD45RA+ cells. Broader study findings: Limited genetic and exposure-history diversity came from having few donors.

The V end lost 7 bases, the J end lost 8 bases, and 22 bases lay between the germline ends. The CDR3 extends over 15 amino acids. CDR1 SGHRS and CDR2 YFSETQ come from the germline V gene. The sequence was collected from a man younger than 45 in good health. This chain joins TRBV5-1 and TRBJ1-5; D might be TRBD1 (6 bases). The sequenced sample was naive CD8+ T cells sorted from blood. CDR3 protein: CASSPWGGLGEPQHF. The DNA of the CDR3 is TGCGCCAGCTCCCCCTGGGGGGGCCTAGGAGAGCCCCAGCATTTT.